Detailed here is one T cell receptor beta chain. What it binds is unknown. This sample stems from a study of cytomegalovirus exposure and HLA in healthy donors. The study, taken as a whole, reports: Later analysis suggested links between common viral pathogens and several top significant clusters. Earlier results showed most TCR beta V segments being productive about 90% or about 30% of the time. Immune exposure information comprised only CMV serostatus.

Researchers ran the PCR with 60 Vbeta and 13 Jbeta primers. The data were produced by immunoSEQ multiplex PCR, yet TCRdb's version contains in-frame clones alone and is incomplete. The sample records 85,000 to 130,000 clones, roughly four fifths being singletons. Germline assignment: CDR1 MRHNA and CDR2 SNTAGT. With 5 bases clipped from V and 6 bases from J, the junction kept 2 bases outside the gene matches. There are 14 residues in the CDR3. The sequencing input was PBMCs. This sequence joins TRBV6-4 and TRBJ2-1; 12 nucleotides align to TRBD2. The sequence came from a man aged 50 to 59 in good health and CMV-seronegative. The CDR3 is CASSTSGGSNEQFF. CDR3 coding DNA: TGTGCCAGCAGTACTAGCGGGGGGTCCAATGAGCAGTTCTTC.